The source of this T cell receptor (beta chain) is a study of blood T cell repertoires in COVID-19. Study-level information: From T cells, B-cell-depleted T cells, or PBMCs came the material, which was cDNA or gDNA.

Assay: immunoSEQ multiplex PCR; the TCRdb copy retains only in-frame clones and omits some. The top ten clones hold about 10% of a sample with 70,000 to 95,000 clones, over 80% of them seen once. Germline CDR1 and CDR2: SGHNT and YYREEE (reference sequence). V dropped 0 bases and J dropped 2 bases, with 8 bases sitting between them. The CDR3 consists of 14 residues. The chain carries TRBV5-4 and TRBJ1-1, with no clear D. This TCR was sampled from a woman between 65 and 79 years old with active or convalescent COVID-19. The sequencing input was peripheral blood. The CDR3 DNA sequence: TGTGCCAGCAGCTTGGGGCAGGTTAACACTGAAGCTTTCTTT. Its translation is CASSLGQVNTEAFF.